These 15 T cell receptor beta chains were sequenced from one sample in a study of radiation and T cells in renal cell carcinoma. Sample time point: blood 2 weeks post-SBRT. The treatment: 15 Gy SBRT to primary tumor, nephrectomy 4 weeks later. Produced via immunoSEQ multiplex PCR; TCRdb's table is partial and in-frame only. The repertoire holds some 150,000 clones, over 80% seen once, with 10% to 15% in the top ten. The input for sequencing was blood, taken from a patient whose treatment included radiotherapy and nephrectomy. These receptor sequences come from a woman between 45 and 60 years old with renal cell carcinoma.

This chain links TRBV11-1 with TRBJ2-1; D is perhaps TRBD2 (5 bases). Germline CDR1 and CDR2: SGHAT and FQDESV (reference sequence). Trimming removed 4 bases at V and 12 bases at J, with 25 bases between. The CDR3 sequence is 16 residues long. The CDR3 region has the DNA TGTGCCAGCAGCTCAAGAACGGACCCCAGCGGCGGTCGGCAGTTCTTC. Amino acid sequence: CASSSRTDPSGGRQFF.

CDR3 loop: CASRTPGGAGEKLFF. The CDR3 DNA sequence: TGTGCCAGTAGGACCCCGGGGGGGGCTGGGGAAAAACTGTTTTTT. The chain combines TRBV19 with TRBJ1-4; the D gene is possibly TRBD1 (6 bases). Germline V lookup: CDR1 LNHDA, CDR2 SQIVND (reference sequence). Trimming removed 6 bases from V and 8 bases from J, with 19 bases in between. CDR3 length: 15 residues.

The chain carries TRBV7-2 and TRBJ2-5; the D is unclear. The CDR3 is 12 residues long. The germline CDR1 and CDR2 sequences are SGHTA and FQGNSA. V was cut by 1 base and J by 5 bases, with 5 bases left in between. CDR3 amino acids: CASSLVSETQYF. The DNA for the CDR3 is TGTGCCAGCAGCTTAGTCAGTGAGACCCAGTACTTC.

CDR3 DNA: TGCAGCGCCTCGACAGCCATGAACACTGAAGCTTTCTTT. Translation: CSASTAMNTEAFF. This chain uses TRBV29-1 with TRBJ1-1; D perhaps matches TRBD1 (5 bases). This CDR3 has 13 amino acids. Germline loops: CDR1 SQVTM, CDR2 ANQGSEA. V was pared by 7 bases and J by 0 bases, with 12 bases between.

The chain has TRBV14 and TRBJ1-1; D is possibly TRBD1 (5 bases). The CDR3 is 18 residues long. V dropped 1 base and J dropped 5 bases, with 23 bases sitting between them. Germline V gene lookup returns CDR1 SGHDN and CDR2 FVKESK. For the CDR3, the DNA is TGTGCCAGCAGCCAAGCGTTCCAGGGAACTGCAGTGGTGACTGAAGCTTTCTTT. It translates to CASSQAFQGTAVVTEAFF.

The V call is TRBV6-5, the J call TRBJ2-3, with 8 positions matching TRBD2. Looked up from germline, CDR1 is MNHEY and CDR2 is SVGAGI. There are 15 residues in the CDR3. V trimming: 6 bases; J trimming: 10 bases; junction bases outside the gene matches: 15. CDR3 amino acids: CASRPPGLVLGAQYF. The CDR3 nucleotides read TGTGCCAGCAGACCGCCGGGACTAGTCCTAGGTGCGCAGTATTTT.

This clone was seen only a few times. The chain links TRBV5-4 to TRBJ2-1, with D possibly TRBD1 on 6 matching bases. Germline CDR1 and CDR2: SGHNT and YYREEE (reference sequence). The CDR3 sequence is 17 residues long. V was clipped by 3 bases and J by 0 bases, with 16 bases between them. In DNA, the CDR3 is TGTGCCAGCAGCTCCCGGGACAATATTGCCTCCTACAATGAGCAGTTCTTC. Amino acids: CASSSRDNIASYNEQFF.

The rearrangement joins TRBV6-1 to TRBJ1-6, with D unresolved. With 3 bases removed from V and 10 bases from J, the gap between germline ends came to 10 bases. In germline, CDR1 is MNHNS, CDR2 SASEGT. CDR3 length equals 13 residues. CDR3: CASSERGESPLHF. For the CDR3, the DNA is TGTGCCAGCAGTGAGAGAGGTGAATCACCCCTCCACTTT.

The chain employs TRBV9 and TRBJ2-1, with D perhaps assigned TRBD1 or TRBD2 (6 bases each). This CDR3 has 14 residues. Germline CDR1 is SGDLS and CDR2 is YYNGEE. V gave up 0 bases and J gave up 9 bases, with 13 bases separating them. The CDR3 here is CASSVGPGGSEQFF. The DNA of the CDR3 is TGTGCCAGCAGCGTAGGCCCCGGGGGCAGTGAGCAGTTCTTC.

V is TRBV7-2 and J is TRBJ2-1; 8 positions agree with TRBD2. The CDR3 covers 14 residues. Germline V lookup: CDR1 SGHTA, CDR2 FQGNSA. The V segment lost 6 bases and the J segment 4 bases; nucleotides outside the gene matches: 5. The CDR3 region has the DNA TGTGCCAGCAGAGGGACTAGTGGGTACAATGAGCAGTTCTTC. It is translated as CASRGTSGYNEQFF. Filled out from reference TRBV7-2 and TRBJ2-1, the complete variable domain reads GAGVSQSPSNKVTEKGKDVELRCDPISGHTALYWYRQSLGQGLEFLIYFQGNSAPDKSGLPSDRFSAERTGGSVSTLTIQRTQQEDSAVYLCASRGTSGYNEQFFGPGTRLTVL.

The chain's CDR3 is CASTSGGGRTDTQYF. The CDR3, as DNA: TGTGCCAGCACCTCCGGTGGGGGGCGCACAGATACGCAGTATTTT. The V call is TRBV6-1, the J call TRBJ2-3, with D perhaps TRBD1 or TRBD2 (6 bases each). CDR1 is MNHNS and CDR2 is SASEGT in the germline V gene. This CDR3 spans 15 amino acids. The V end was cut by 7 bases, the J end by 1 base, with 15 bases between.

This clone was seen only a few times. The rearrangement uses TRBV18 and TRBJ1-6, with 7 bases fitting TRBD1. CDR1 is KGHSH, CDR2 LQKENI, per germline. V shed 2 bases, J shed 9 bases, and the junction held 13 bases outside the gene matches. This CDR3 is built from 17 residues. The DNA of the CDR3 is TGTGCCAGCTCACCAACGGCCAGGGGGGTGATAGTTTCACCCCTCCACTTT. It is translated as CASSPTARGVIVSPLHF.

The CDR3 reads CASNELAGNNEQFF. The DNA of the CDR3 is TGTGCCAGCAATGAGTTAGCGGGGAACAATGAGCAGTTCTTC. The chain joins TRBV25-1 to TRBJ2-1; 8 positions agree with TRBD2. Germline lookup yields CDR1 MGHDK and CDR2 SYGVNS. The length of the CDR3 is 14 residues. Trimming removed 7 bases from V and 5 bases from J; junction bases left unmatched: 7.

The V call is TRBV5-1, the J call TRBJ2-2; 8 nucleotides match TRBD2. This CDR3 comprises 17 residues. J was trimmed by 1 base and V by 1 base; bases with no gene match: 6. The V gene's germline CDR1 is SGHRS and CDR2 YFSETQ. This CDR3 reads CASSLRGLGGNTGELFF. The CDR3 bases are TGCGCCAGCAGCTTGAGGGGACTAGGGGGGAACACCGGGGAGCTGTTTTTT.

This chain uses TRBV5-3 with TRBJ1-2; the D is unclear. TRBV5-3 is treated as an ORF (open reading frame) with a function not yet certain. V lost 2 bases and J 7 bases, leaving 15 bases between the germline ends. The CDR3 is made up of 14 amino acids. The CDR3 is CARSLGLPRCGYTF. CDR3 nucleotide sequence: TGTGCCAGAAGCTTAGGACTCCCGAGGTGTGGCTACACCTTC.